This TCR beta chain was recovered during a study of T cells after yellow fever vaccination. On the study more broadly: Fractions with few cells were prepared using SMART-Seq v4 Ultra Low Input.

This clonotype was observed many times. As yet, its antigen is unknown. General observations from the study: The appearance of a small share of clonotypes in both CD4 and CD8 compartments was observed. Most clones from primary vaccination resurfaced after the booster (96% CD4, more than 75% CD8).

5'RACE template switching generated TCR cDNA, adding a universal primer site and UMIs. TCRdb re-analysed the 5' RACE reads in MiXCR, keeping a single row per CDR3 protein. The sample records about 320,000 distinct CDR3 sequences, around 7.3% being singletons. Germline lookup yields CDR1 SGHRS and CDR2 YFSETQ. V lost 0 bases to trimming and J lost 3 bases, with 9 bases between them. The CDR3 spans 14 residues. This sequence originates from a man aged 18 to 30 who received the YFV17D yellow fever vaccine. Specimen: PBMCs, collected about 49 days after the first yellow fever vaccination. J is TRBJ1-1 and V is TRBV5-1, with D hard to call. Written as DNA, the CDR3 is TGCGCCAGCAGCTTGGGTCATGGATACACTGAAGCTTTCTTT. Protein: CASSLGHGYTEAFF.